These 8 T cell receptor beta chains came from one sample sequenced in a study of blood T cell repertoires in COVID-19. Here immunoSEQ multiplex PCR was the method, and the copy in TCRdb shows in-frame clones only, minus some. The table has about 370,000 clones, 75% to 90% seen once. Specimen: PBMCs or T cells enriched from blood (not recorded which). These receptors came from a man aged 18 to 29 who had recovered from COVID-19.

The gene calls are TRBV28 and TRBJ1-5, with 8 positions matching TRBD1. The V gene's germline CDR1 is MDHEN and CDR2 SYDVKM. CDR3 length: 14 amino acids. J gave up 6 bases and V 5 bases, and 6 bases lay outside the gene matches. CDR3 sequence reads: CASSLQGAAQPQHF. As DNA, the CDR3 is TGTGCCAGCAGTCTGCAGGGGGCGGCTCAGCCCCAGCATTTT.

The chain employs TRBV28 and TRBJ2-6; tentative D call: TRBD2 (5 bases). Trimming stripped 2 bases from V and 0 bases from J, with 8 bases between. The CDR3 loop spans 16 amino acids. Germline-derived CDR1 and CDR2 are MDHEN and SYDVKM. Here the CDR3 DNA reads TGTGCCAGCAGTTTAAGTGGGAGCTCTGGGGCCAACGTCCTGACTTTC. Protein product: CASSLSGSSGANVLTF.

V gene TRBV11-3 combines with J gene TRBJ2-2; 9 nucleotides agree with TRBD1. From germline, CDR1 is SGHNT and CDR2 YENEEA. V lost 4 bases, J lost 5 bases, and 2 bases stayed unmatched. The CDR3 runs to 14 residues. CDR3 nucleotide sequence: TGTGCCAGCAGCTCAGGGACAGGGACCGGGGAGCTGTTTTTT. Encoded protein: CASSSGTGTGELFF.

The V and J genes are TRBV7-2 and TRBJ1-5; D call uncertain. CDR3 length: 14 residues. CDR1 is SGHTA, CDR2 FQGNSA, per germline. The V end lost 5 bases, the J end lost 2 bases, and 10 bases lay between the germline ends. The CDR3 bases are TGTGCCAGCAGCCAAAGTCCAGGCAATCAGCCCCAGCATTTT. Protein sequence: CASSQSPGNQPQHF.

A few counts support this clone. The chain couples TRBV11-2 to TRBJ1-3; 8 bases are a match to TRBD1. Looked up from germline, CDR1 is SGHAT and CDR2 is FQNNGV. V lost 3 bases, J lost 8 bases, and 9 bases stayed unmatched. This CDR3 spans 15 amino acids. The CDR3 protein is CASSFRTGSEYTIYF. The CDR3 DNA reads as TGTGCCAGCAGCTTCAGGACAGGGTCTGAGTACACCATATATTTT.

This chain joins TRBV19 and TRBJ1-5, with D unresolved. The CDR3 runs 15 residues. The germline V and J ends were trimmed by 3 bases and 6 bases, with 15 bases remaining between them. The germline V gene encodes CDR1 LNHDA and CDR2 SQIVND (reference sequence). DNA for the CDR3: TGTGCCAGTAGTATCAGGAGGGTAGGTGGTCAGCCCCAGCATTTT. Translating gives CASSIRRVGGQPQHF.

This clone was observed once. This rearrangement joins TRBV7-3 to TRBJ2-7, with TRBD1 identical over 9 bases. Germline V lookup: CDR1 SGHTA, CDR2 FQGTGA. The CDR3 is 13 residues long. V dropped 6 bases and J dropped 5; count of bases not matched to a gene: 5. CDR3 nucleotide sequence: TGTGCCAGCAGGGCTACAGGGGGCCACGAGCAGTACTTC. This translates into CASRATGGHEQYF.

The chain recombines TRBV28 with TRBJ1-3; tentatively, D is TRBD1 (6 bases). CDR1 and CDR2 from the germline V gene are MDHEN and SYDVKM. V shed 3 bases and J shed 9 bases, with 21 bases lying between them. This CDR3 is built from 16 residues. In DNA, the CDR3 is TGTGCCAGCAGTTTGCGGGGGGCCAGGGGAGTACGCACCATATATTTT. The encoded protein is CASSLRGARGVRTIYF.